These T cell receptor beta chains were read from a single sample in a study of blood T cell repertoires in COVID-19. Produced via immunoSEQ multiplex PCR; TCRdb's table is partial and in-frame only. The sample contains 250,000 to 350,000 clones, around 85% of which appear only once. Source material: peripheral blood. The receptors stem from a woman aged 50 to 60 with active or convalescent COVID-19. Each CDR3 is given with its conserved first and last residue. A D gene is named only where the DNA matches it firmly. Clone sizes are given selectively: once, few, many, or a class where the clone is expanded.

v_gene	d_gene	abundance	j_gene	CDR3aa	CDR3nt
TRBV5-4	-	-	TRBJ2-5	CASSLDFGQQETQYF	TGTGCCAGCAGCTTGGATTTTGGACAGCAAGAGACCCAGTACTTC
TRBV5-1	TRBD1	-	TRBJ1-4	CASSLGDREKLFF	TGCGCCAGCAGCTTGGGGGACAGGGAAAAACTGTTTTTT
TRBV19	TRBD1	-	TRBJ1-1	CASSRDRGRATEAFF	TGTGCCAGTAGTAGGGACAGGGGTAGGGCCACTGAAGCTTTCTTT
TRBV4-1	TRBD2	-	TRBJ2-1	CASSQWTSGSSYNEQFF	TGCGCCAGCAGCCAGTGGACTAGCGGTAGCTCCTACAATGAGCAGTTCTTC
TRBV28	-	-	TRBJ2-7	CASSLWDIRNEQYF	TGTGCCAGCAGTTTATGGGACATTAGGAACGAGCAGTACTTC
TRBV28	TRBD1	-	TRBJ2-2	CASSPPGTGLITGELFF	TGTGCCAGCAGTCCCCCGGGGACAGGGTTGATAACCGGGGAGCTGTTTTTT
TRBV5-6	TRBD1	-	TRBJ2-3	CASSPWDRRTDTQYF	TGTGCCAGCAGCCCCTGGGACAGGCGCACAGATACGCAGTATTTT
TRBV19	-	-	TRBJ2-1	CASSIRGSNNEQFF	TGTGCCAGTAGTATTAGGGGGAGCAACAATGAGCAGTTCTTC
TRBV18	TRBD1	-	TRBJ2-5	CASSPTPGTGRGETQYF	TGTGCCAGCTCACCAACCCCTGGGACAGGAAGGGGAGAGACCCAGTACTTC
TRBV5-1	TRBD1	-	TRBJ2-5	CASSSPAGGVKTQYF	TGCGCCAGCAGCTCACCTGCAGGGGGCGTAAAGACCCAGTACTTC
TRBV5-1	-	-	TRBJ1-4	CASSLEIQENEKLFF	TGCGCCAGCAGCTTGGAAATACAGGAGAATGAAAAACTGTTTTTT
TRBV19	TRBD1	-	TRBJ1-6	CASRQGATGSPLHF	TGTGCCAGCAGACAGGGGGCAACGGGTTCACCCCTCCACTTT
TRBV18	-	-	TRBJ1-2	CASSRARTDYGYTF	TGTGCCAGCTCACGGGCGAGGACAGACTATGGCTACACCTTC
TRBV11-2	-	-	TRBJ1-1	CASSPVPGTRNTEAFF	TGTGCCAGCAGCCCCGTACCCGGGACAAGGAACACTGAAGCTTTCTTT
TRBV1	-	-	TRBJ2-3	CTSSLEDTQYF	TGCACCAGCAGCCTCGAGGATACGCAGTATTTT
TRBV18	-	-	TRBJ2-3	CASSPSSTDTQYF	TGTGCCAGCTCACCATCTAGCACAGATACGCAGTATTTT
TRBV5-6	-	few	TRBJ2-2	CASSRDQGGTGELFF	TGTGCCAGCAGCAGAGACCAGGGAGGCACCGGGGAGCTGTTTTTT
TRBV7-9	TRBD2	-	TRBJ2-3	CASSLAGGASSTDTQYF	TGTGCCAGCAGCTTAGCGGGAGGGGCTTCAAGCACAGATACGCAGTATTTT
TRBV2	-	-	TRBJ2-3	CASSRGRGLGDTQYF	TGTGCCAGCAGTAGGGGGCGGGGACTCGGAGATACGCAGTATTTT
TRBV6-5	TRBD1	-	TRBJ1-1	CASTRTGGVNTEAFF	TGTGCCAGCACTAGGACAGGGGGCGTGAACACTGAAGCTTTCTTT
TRBV20-1	-	once	TRBJ2-7	CSASSGDSYEQYF	TGCAGTGCTAGTTCCGGGGACTCCTACGAGCAGTACTTC
TRBV19	-	-	TRBJ2-3	CASSYGRATDTQYF	TGTGCCAGTAGTTATGGCAGGGCCACAGATACGCAGTATTTT
TRBV7-2	TRBD1	-	TRBJ1-2	CASSSSTGGAQRDGYTF	TGTGCCAGCAGCTCATCGACAGGGGGTGCGCAAAGGGACGGCTACACCTTC
TRBV27	TRBD1	-	TRBJ1-1	CASGLTGGTEAFF	TGTGCCAGCGGCCTTACAGGGGGCACTGAAGCTTTCTTT
TRBV7-2	TRBD1	-	TRBJ1-1	CASSQRATGGPNTEAFF	TGTGCCAGCAGCCAAAGAGCAACAGGGGGCCCTAACACTGAAGCTTTCTTT
TRBV5-5	-	-	TRBJ1-1	CASSFEVSGEAFF	TGTGCCAGCAGCTTTGAGGTTAGCGGTGAAGCTTTCTTT
TRBV7-9	-	-	TRBJ2-3	CASRERRLGTDTQYF	TGTGCCAGCAGAGAACGGCGGTTGGGCACAGATACGCAGTATTTT
TRBV3-1/TRBV3-2	TRBD1	-	TRBJ2-2	CASSLSGTALTGELFF	TGTGCCAGCAGCCTCTCCGGGACAGCACTCACCGGGGAGCTGTTTTTT
TRBV24-1	-	-	TRBJ2-3	CATRDSIRDTQYF	TGTGCCACCCGGGACTCCATCAGAGATACGCAGTATTTT
TRBV7-7	-	-	TRBJ2-7	CASSQLVGLEQYF	TGTGCCAGCAGCCAACTTGTGGGCCTCGAGCAGTACTTC